Below, one T cell receptor beta chain is given with its context. Ten or more counts support this clonotype. Its target antigen remains unknown. No much larger clone is present one base from it, and per-base qualities are unavailable. V is shortened by 1 base, J by 5 bases, and the region joining them spans 11 bases. From the cysteine through the phenylalanine, the CDR3 covers 14 amino acids. Of all the DNA, just the CDR3 is kept, 42 bases in frame from base 1. The germline V gene encodes CDR1 LNHNV and CDR2 YYDKDF (reference sequence). These data are taken from a study of CD8 T cells in ankylosing spondylitis (dated by TCRdb to about 2017). Study-level background: The study set out to find disease-linked TCR variants by profiling T cell receptor beta repertoires in ankylosing spondylitis patients and healthy donors. The whole study cohort included 95 to 130 healthy donors and under 30 ankylosing spondylitis patients. Peripheral blood samples were taken, and synovial fluid was additionally collected from ankylosing spondylitis patients. On the study overall, not on this receptor specifically: A CD8+ phenotype was shown by the disease-linked clones, which were found at relatively low frequencies in peripheral blood. Some TCR beta motif variants had previously been reported in synovial fluid and blood of reactive arthritis patients, which suggested common disease-initiation mechanisms. Blood from ankylosing spondylitis patients appeared to be characterized by a TCR beta motif composed of about eight highly homologous amino acid variants. Significant enrichment of the disease-linked clones was reported in matched synovial fluid samples from ankylosing spondylitis patients.

Synovial fluid samples and blood samples obtained from the same ankylosing spondylitis patients were matched. TCRdb lists the instrument as Illumina HiSeq 2500. TCR beta libraries were prepared by quantitative 5'-RACE with molecular barcodes. The authors' pipeline ran thus. To identify disease-linked TCR variants, a new computational method was used, one built on a probabilistic model of VDJ rearrangement. Starting from the raw public reads, TCRdb applied fastp trimming at Q25, assembled clones with MiXCR and retained in-frame beta chains. CDR3 protein sequences are deduplicated, and each keeps its most common genes and DNA. Clone size and V and J calls follow TCRdb, not the original study. The sample records 30,000 to 45,000 distinct CDR3 sequences, approximately 10% of which are singletons. The ten largest clones capture roughly a fifth of the sample.

In this chain, TRBV15 is recombined with TRBJ2-5, with a weak D call of TRBD2 (5 bases match). The sequenced material came from synovial fluid, either unsorted or a sorted T cell fraction (not recorded which). This receptor was taken from a male donor with ankylosing spondylitis. The CDR3 corresponds to CATSRAGWIETQYF. The DNA sequence is TGTGCCACCAGCAGAGCGGGATGGATCGAGACCCAGTACTTC.